The T cell receptor beta chain described here comes from a study of cytomegalovirus exposure and HLA in healthy donors. The CDR3 contains 16 residues. V gave up 2 bases and J gave up 4 bases, with 15 bases separating them. CDR1 MDHEN and CDR2 SYDVKM come from the germline V gene. Study-wide findings and caveats: In the analysis, some V segments, TRBV6-2 and TRBV6-3 included, were excluded as indistinguishable. Most TCR sequences proved rare, with some public TCRs found in many donors.

The PCR employed 60 Vbeta primers together with 13 Jbeta primers. Generated by immunoSEQ multiplex PCR, the TCRdb table keeps only in-frame clones and is missing some. The table has around 200,000 clones, 75% to 85% seen once. The table lists this clone with a few counts. Antigen unknown. The clonotype comes from a woman aged 45-59 years in good health and CMV-seronegative. The gene calls are TRBV28 and TRBJ2-1; a weak D match, TRBD2 (7 bases). The sample comprised PBMCs. The CDR3 nucleotides are TGTGCCAGCAGTTTAAGGGCGGGGGCCGGTTACAATGAGCAGTTCTTC. This sequence encodes CASSLRAGAGYNEQFF.